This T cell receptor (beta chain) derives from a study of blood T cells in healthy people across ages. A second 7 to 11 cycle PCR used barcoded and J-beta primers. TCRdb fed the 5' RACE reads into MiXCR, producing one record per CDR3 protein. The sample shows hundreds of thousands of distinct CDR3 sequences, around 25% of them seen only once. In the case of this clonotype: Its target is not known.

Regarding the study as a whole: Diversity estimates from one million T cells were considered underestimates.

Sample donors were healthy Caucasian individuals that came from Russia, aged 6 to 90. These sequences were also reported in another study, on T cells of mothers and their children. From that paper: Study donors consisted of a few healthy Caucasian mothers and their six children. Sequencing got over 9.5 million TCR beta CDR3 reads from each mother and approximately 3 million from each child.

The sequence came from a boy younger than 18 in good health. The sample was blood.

The CDR3 DNA reads as TGCAGCGCGGGCTTGGAGACTGAAGCTTTCTTT. Translated: CSAGLETEAFF. The chain combines TRBV29-1 with TRBJ1-1; D is uncertain. CDR1 and CDR2 from the germline V gene are SQVTM and ANQGSEA. The CDR3 loop spans 11 amino acids. Trimming shortened V by 7 bases and J by 5 bases, and 11 bases separated the two germline ends.